A single sample gave rise to the 10 T cell receptor beta chains below, sequenced in a study of persistence of HIV-infected CD4 T cells. Stimulation used 9 to 10 ug/mL lysate from CMV-infected fibroblasts. Sorted nonresponding memory CD4+ T cells were CD40L-negative, CD69-negative, CD45RO-high. Antigen specificity for these receptors is unknown. The libraries were made with immunoSEQ version 4 in survey mode. Assay: immunoSEQ multiplex PCR; the TCRdb copy retains only in-frame clones and omits some. The profile shows 30,000 to 35,000 clones, approximately 85% of them singletons. This sample comprised CD4+ T cells sorted from PBMCs after 18-hour stimulation, obtained from a patient who received antiretroviral therapy. These receptors were collected from an adult man with HIV who was CMV-seropositive.

The chain joins TRBV15 to TRBJ1-4, with D possibly being TRBD1 (5 bases). Trimming took 1 base from V and 1 from J, leaving 10 bases between them. Germline values: CDR1 LNHNV, CDR2 YYDKDF (reference sequence). The CDR3 has 16 residues. CDR3 sequence: CATSRGQGQTNEKLFF. The CDR3 nucleotides read TGTGCCACCAGCAGAGGGCAGGGCCAAACTAATGAAAAACTGTTTTTT.

The gene calls are TRBV19 and TRBJ2-2; 10 nucleotides align to TRBD1. Germline loops: CDR1 LNHDA, CDR2 SQIVND (reference sequence). Unmatched junction bases numbered 1, after V lost 5 bases and J lost 7 bases. The CDR3 consists of 13 residues. This chain's CDR3 is CASSDRGRGELFF. The CDR3 nucleotides read TGTGCCAGTAGTGACAGGGGGCGCGGGGAGCTGTTTTTT.

CDR3 in amino acids: CASSQGTPGAPGELFF. The CDR3 DNA reads as TGTGCCAGCAGCCAAGGCACGCCCGGGGCCCCCGGGGAGCTGTTTTTT. J is TRBJ2-2 and V is TRBV3-1 (or the pseudogene TRBV3-2); TRBD1 or TRBD2 may be the D gene (5 bases each). Germline V gene data show CDR1 as LGHDT and CDR2 as YNNKEL (reference sequence). This CDR3 has 16 amino acids. With 1 base removed from V and 6 bases from J, the gap between germline ends came to 15 bases.

With respect to this clone: A junction boundary mismatches the germline segment, possibly from a read error. The rearrangement uses TRBV7-7 and TRBJ2-2; D is unclear. Germline V gives CDR1 SSHAT, CDR2 FNYEAQ (reference sequence). This CDR3 spans 15 amino acids. In nucleotides, the CDR3 is TGTGCTAGCAGCCGTTCCGGTGCTGCGCCCGGGGAGCTGTTTTTT. Translation: CASSRSGAAPGELFF.

The rearrangement joins TRBV12-3 or TRBV12-4 to TRBJ1-6; 7 bases fit TRBD1. The junction had 5 bases not matched to a gene; V was cut back by 7 bases and J by 8 bases. The CDR3 runs 13 residues. The CDR3 sequence is CASTPRGDSPLHF. The CDR3 bases are TGTGCCAGCACCCCCAGGGGGGATTCACCCCTCCACTTT.

The chain links TRBV7-2 to TRBJ2-5, with 8 positions matching TRBD2. The ends lost 5 bases at V and 2 bases at J; junction bases unmatched: 16. CDR1 SGHTA and CDR2 FQGNSA come from the germline V gene. The CDR3 covers 18 residues. DNA of the CDR3: TGTGCCAGCAGCCAACATGTTTCTAGCGGGCTGAATCAAGAGACCCAGTACTTC. This codes for CASSQHVSSGLNQETQYF.

The rearrangement joins TRBV28 to TRBJ1-2; D possibly corresponds to TRBD1 (5 bases). CDR1 MDHEN and CDR2 SYDVKM come from the germline V gene. Trimming removed 5 bases from V and 4 bases from J, with 20 bases in between. The CDR3 covers 16 residues. CDR3 sequence reads: CASSGSGTSRSYGYTF. The CDR3 DNA reads as TGTGCCAGCAGTGGTTCCGGGACTTCCCGAAGCTATGGCTACACCTTC.

The chain is built from TRBV5-4 and TRBJ1-6, with D perhaps matching TRBD1 (5 bases). The length of the CDR3 is 16 residues. Trimming left V 3 bases short and J 8 bases short, with 18 bases between. Germline V gene sequence: CDR1 SGHNT, CDR2 YYREEE (reference sequence). CDR3 sequence (DNA): TGTGCCAGCAGCTCTGGACCCAGGGATAGTTATTCACCCCTCCACTTT. This gives the protein CASSSGPRDSYSPLHF.

This clone was seen more than once but under ten times. The rearrangement uses TRBV6-4 and TRBJ2-1; 10 bases are a match to TRBD1. V gave up 3 bases and J gave up 6 bases; unmatched junction bases: 5. CDR3 length: 15 amino acids. CDR1 is MRHNA and CDR2 is SNTAGT in the germline V gene. The CDR3 protein is CASSETGGSFNEQFF. In DNA, the CDR3 is TGTGCCAGCAGTGAGACAGGGGGCAGTTTCAATGAGCAGTTCTTC.

The V and J genes are TRBV6-5 and TRBJ1-1; perhaps TRBD1 as D (5 bases). Trimming left V 0 bases short and J 6 bases short, with 14 bases between. This CDR3 comprises 15 residues. Germline V gene data show CDR1 as MNHEY and CDR2 as SVGAGI. CDR3 in amino acids: CASSYSRAPGPEAFF. CDR3 bases: TGTGCCAGCAGTTACTCGAGAGCCCCGGGACCTGAAGCTTTCTTT.